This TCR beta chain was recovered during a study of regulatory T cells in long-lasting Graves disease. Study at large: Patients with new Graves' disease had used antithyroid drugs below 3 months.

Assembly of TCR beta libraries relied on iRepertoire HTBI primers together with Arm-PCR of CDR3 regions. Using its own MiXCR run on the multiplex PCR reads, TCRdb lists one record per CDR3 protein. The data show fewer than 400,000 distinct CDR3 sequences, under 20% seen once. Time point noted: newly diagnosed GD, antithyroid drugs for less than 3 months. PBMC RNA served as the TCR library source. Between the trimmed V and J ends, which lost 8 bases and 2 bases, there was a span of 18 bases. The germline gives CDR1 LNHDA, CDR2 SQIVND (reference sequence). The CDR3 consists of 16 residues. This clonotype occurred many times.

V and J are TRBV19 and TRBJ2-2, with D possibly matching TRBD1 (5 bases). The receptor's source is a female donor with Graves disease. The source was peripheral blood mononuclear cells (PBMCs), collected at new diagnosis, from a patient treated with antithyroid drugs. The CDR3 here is CASALPEWTNTGELFF. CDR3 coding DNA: TGTGCCAGTGCACTCCCCGAGTGGACAAACACCGGGGAGCTGTTTTTT. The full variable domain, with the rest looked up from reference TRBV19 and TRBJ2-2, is DGGITQSPKYLFRKEGQNVTLSCEQNLNHDAMYWYRQDPGQGLRLIYYSQIVNDFQKGDIAEGYSVSREKKESFPLTVTSAQKNPTAFYLCASALPEWTNTGELFFGEGSRLTVL.